The rows below give T cell receptor beta chains drawn from one sample of a study of T cell changes during pregnancy in multiple sclerosis. Sequencing used immunoSEQ multiplex PCR; TCRdb keeps in-frame clones, though not all of them. The sample holds 40,000 to 55,000 clones, more than 80% seen once. Sequenced material: CD4+ T cells from peripheral blood mononuclear cells, taken before pregnancy. All receptors derive from a female donor with multiple sclerosis, enrolled in a pregnancy study. CDR3s include the opening cysteine and the closing phenylalanine or tryptophan. Each record gives: V gene, D gene, J gene, clone size, CDR3 DNA, CDR3 protein. A D gene is named only where the DNA matches it firmly. Not all rows give a size; the values are once, few, many and, for expanded clones, a class.

V gene: TRBV7-2
D gene: NA
J gene: TRBJ1-5
clone size: NA
CDR3 DNA: TGTGCCAGCAGCTTAATTTCTTCGGGAAATCAGCCCCAGCATTTT
CDR3 protein: CASSLISSGNQPQHF

V gene: TRBV7-2
D gene: NA
J gene: TRBJ1-3
clone size: NA
CDR3 DNA: TGTGCCAGCAGCTTAGGGACAGTCTCTGGAAACACCATATATTTT
CDR3 protein: CASSLGTVSGNTIYF

V gene: TRBV27
D gene: TRBD1
J gene: TRBJ2-1
clone size: NA
CDR3 DNA: TGTGCCAGCAGTCCGAGGGGGCTAGGCAATGAGCAGTTCTTC
CDR3 protein: CASSPRGLGNEQFF

V gene: TRBV28
D gene: TRBD1
J gene: TRBJ1-1
clone size: few
CDR3 DNA: TGTGCCAGCACCAACCCCAGGGGGCCGAACACTGAAGCTTTCTTT
CDR3 protein: CASTNPRGPNTEAFF

V gene: TRBV2
D gene: TRBD2
J gene: TRBJ2-3
clone size: NA
CDR3 DNA: TGTGCCAGCAGTCCTAGCGGGAGGAGCACAGATACGCAGTATTTT
CDR3 protein: CASSPSGRSTDTQYF

V gene: TRBV30
D gene: NA
J gene: TRBJ2-3
clone size: NA
CDR3 DNA: TGTGCCTGGAAGGGGGGGGAGGATACGCAGTATTTT
CDR3 protein: CAWKGGEDTQYF

V gene: TRBV30
D gene: TRBD1
J gene: TRBJ1-5
clone size: NA
CDR3 DNA: TGTGCCTGGAGTCCAGAGACAGGGAGGAGCAATCAGCCCCAGCATTTT
CDR3 protein: CAWSPETGRSNQPQHF

V gene: TRBV9
D gene: TRBD1
J gene: TRBJ2-7
clone size: NA
CDR3 DNA: TGTGCCAGCAGCGTAGGGGACAGGGGGTACGAGCAGTACTTC
CDR3 protein: CASSVGDRGYEQYF

V gene: TRBV18
D gene: NA
J gene: TRBJ2-7
clone size: NA
CDR3 DNA: TGTGCCAGCTCACCGCGCACAGGGACCGAGCAGTACTTC
CDR3 protein: CASSPRTGTEQYF

V gene: TRBV2
D gene: TRBD1
J gene: TRBJ1-2
clone size: NA
CDR3 DNA: TGTGCCAGCAGTGAATCGGCAGGGGGGTTGAATGGCTACACCTTC
CDR3 protein: CASSESAGGLNGYTF

V gene: TRBV4-1
D gene: TRBD1
J gene: TRBJ1-2
clone size: NA
CDR3 DNA: TGCGCCAGCAGCCACCACGGACAGGGGGCCAGTAGCTACACCTTC
CDR3 protein: CASSHHGQGASSYTF

V gene: TRBV7-3
D gene: NA
J gene: TRBJ2-1
clone size: NA
CDR3 DNA: TGTGCCAGCAGCTGGAGTGGATCCTACAATGAGCAGTTCTTC
CDR3 protein: CASSWSGSYNEQFF

V gene: TRBV21-1
D gene: NA
J gene: TRBJ1-4
clone size: NA
CDR3 DNA: TGTGCCAGCAGCAACGGGACAGCTAATGAAAAACTGTTTTTT
CDR3 protein: CASSNGTANEKLFF

V gene: TRBV29-1
D gene: NA
J gene: TRBJ1-5
clone size: NA
CDR3 DNA: TGCAGCGTTAAACAGGGTGGCAATCAGCCCCAGCATTTT
CDR3 protein: CSVKQGGNQPQHF

V gene: TRBV11-3
D gene: NA
J gene: TRBJ2-1
clone size: NA
CDR3 DNA: TGTGCCAGCAGCTTAATCGCAGGGGTAGGATACAATGAGCAGTTCTTC
CDR3 protein: CASSLIAGVGYNEQFF

V gene: TRBV18
D gene: NA
J gene: TRBJ2-5
clone size: NA
CDR3 DNA: TGTGCCAGCTCATCCGGACTCCAAGAGACCCAGTACTTC
CDR3 protein: CASSSGLQETQYF

V gene: TRBV27
D gene: TRBD1
J gene: TRBJ1-1
clone size: NA
CDR3 DNA: TGTGCCAGCAGTTTTGATAGGGGGCGTACTGAAGCTTTCTTT
CDR3 protein: CASSFDRGRTEAFF

V gene: TRBV19
D gene: NA
J gene: TRBJ2-1
clone size: NA
CDR3 DNA: TGTGCCAGTAGTGAATCCCCGGTTAGTGAGGAGCAGTTCTTC
CDR3 protein: CASSESPVSEEQFF

V gene: TRBV7-3
D gene: NA
J gene: TRBJ1-2
clone size: NA
CDR3 DNA: TGTGCCAGCAGCTCAGGGGACCCGGGGCGAGGCTACACCTTC
CDR3 protein: CASSSGDPGRGYTF

V gene: TRBV2
D gene: TRBD1
J gene: TRBJ1-2
clone size: NA
CDR3 DNA: TGTGCCAGCAGCCTTACCGGGACAGGGGCCTATGGCTACACCTTC
CDR3 protein: CASSLTGTGAYGYTF

V gene: TRBV11-2
D gene: TRBD1
J gene: TRBJ2-7
clone size: NA
CDR3 DNA: TGTGCCAGCAGCTTAGCCCCGGGACAGACCTACGAGCAGTACTTC
CDR3 protein: CASSLAPGQTYEQYF

V gene: TRBV4-1
D gene: NA
J gene: TRBJ1-5
clone size: NA
CDR3 DNA: TGCGCCAGCAGCCAAATAGGAGGGGGGGCAAATCAGCCCCAGCATTTT
CDR3 protein: CASSQIGGGANQPQHF

V gene: TRBV11-3
D gene: NA
J gene: TRBJ2-6
clone size: NA
CDR3 DNA: TGTGCCAGCAGCTCTACCGGGGGTGCTGGGGCCAACGTCCTGACTTTC
CDR3 protein: CASSSTGGAGANVLTF

V gene: TRBV5-1
D gene: TRBD1
J gene: TRBJ1-1
clone size: NA
CDR3 DNA: TGCGCCAGCAGCAAGTCCGCAGGGGGGTCCACTGAAGCTTTCTTT
CDR3 protein: CASSKSAGGSTEAFF

V gene: TRBV19
D gene: TRBD1
J gene: TRBJ1-3
clone size: NA
CDR3 DNA: TGTGCCAGTAGTACAAGTAGGGACAGCTCTGGAAACACCATATATTTT
CDR3 protein: CASSTSRDSSGNTIYF

V gene: TRBV5-1
D gene: TRBD2
J gene: TRBJ2-3
clone size: NA
CDR3 DNA: TGCGCCAGCCGTATCCCTATAGCGGGAGGCACAGATACGCAGTATTTT
CDR3 protein: CASRIPIAGGTDTQYF

V gene: TRBV6-5
D gene: NA
J gene: TRBJ2-7
clone size: once
CDR3 DNA: TGTGCCAGCAGTCGCGGGTCTTCCTACGAGCAGTACTTC
CDR3 protein: CASSRGSSYEQYF

V gene: TRBV19
D gene: TRBD2
J gene: TRBJ2-1
clone size: NA
CDR3 DNA: TGTGCCAGTAGTATGCCCGGGAGGAGGGGCTACAATGAGCAGTTCTTC
CDR3 protein: CASSMPGRRGYNEQFF

V gene: TRBV27
D gene: NA
J gene: TRBJ1-1
clone size: NA
CDR3 DNA: TGTGCCAGCAGTCCTGTCCGGGACACCACCCTGAACACTGAAGCTTTCTTT
CDR3 protein: CASSPVRDTTLNTEAFF

V gene: TRBV5-1
D gene: TRBD2
J gene: TRBJ2-1
clone size: NA
CDR3 DNA: TGCGCCAGCAGCTTGCCCAAGACTAGCGATTACAATGAGCAGTTCTTC
CDR3 protein: CASSLPKTSDYNEQFF

V gene: TRBV30
D gene: NA
J gene: TRBJ2-3
clone size: NA
CDR3 DNA: TGTGCCTCCAAGGATTTATGGAGCGGGAGCACAGATACGCAGTATTTT
CDR3 protein: CASKDLWSGSTDTQYF

V gene: TRBV30
D gene: NA
J gene: TRBJ2-3
clone size: NA
CDR3 DNA: TGTGCCTGGGGCCCGCTAGCAGATCCGATTACAGATACGCAGTATTTT
CDR3 protein: CAWGPLADPITDTQYF

V gene: TRBV10-3
D gene: NA
J gene: TRBJ2-5
clone size: NA
CDR3 DNA: TGTGCCATCAGGGGAGACCAGCGGTTCGTCGAGACCCAGTACTTC
CDR3 protein: CAIRGDQRFVETQYF

V gene: TRBV5-1
D gene: TRBD1
J gene: TRBJ2-3
clone size: NA
CDR3 DNA: TGCGCCAGCAGCCGACAGGGGACCACAGATACGCAGTATTTT
CDR3 protein: CASSRQGTTDTQYF

V gene: TRBV5-4
D gene: TRBD1
J gene: TRBJ1-5
clone size: NA
CDR3 DNA: TGTGCCACCGGGACAGGGGGCAAAGGATCCTCTAATCAGCCCCAGCATTTT
CDR3 protein: CATGTGGKGSSNQPQHF

V gene: TRBV6-1
D gene: TRBD2
J gene: TRBJ2-7
clone size: NA
CDR3 DNA: TGTGCCAGCGTCACTAGCGGGAGTAGTGTGGGTGAGCAGTACTTC
CDR3 protein: CASVTSGSSVGEQYF

V gene: TRBV7-9
D gene: TRBD2
J gene: TRBJ2-1
clone size: NA
CDR3 DNA: TGTGCCAGCAGCTTCGGGGGGGTTGTCGATGAGCAGTTCTTC
CDR3 protein: CASSFGGVVDEQFF

V gene: TRBV19
D gene: TRBD1
J gene: TRBJ2-6
clone size: NA
CDR3 DNA: TGTGCCAGTAGTACCCGAAGACAGGGATCTAGCTTTGGGGCCAACGTCCTGACTTTC
CDR3 protein: CASSTRRQGSSFGANVLTF

V gene: TRBV10-2
D gene: NA
J gene: TRBJ2-2
clone size: NA
CDR3 DNA: TGCGCCAGCAGTGAGGTCGTCGGGGAGCTGTTTTTT
CDR3 protein: CASSEVVGELFF

V gene: TRBV5-1
D gene: TRBD2
J gene: TRBJ2-1
clone size: NA
CDR3 DNA: TGCGCCAGCAGCTTAAAAACGGGGGGGGGCTACAATGAGCAGTTCTTC
CDR3 protein: CASSLKTGGGYNEQFF

V gene: TRBV19
D gene: TRBD1
J gene: TRBJ2-5
clone size: NA
CDR3 DNA: TGTGCCAGTAGTAAACTTGGGACAGGGGAAGAGACCCAGTACTTC
CDR3 protein: CASSKLGTGEETQYF

V gene: TRBV19
D gene: NA
J gene: TRBJ2-7
clone size: NA
CDR3 DNA: TGTGCCAGTAGTATAGGTACCGGGAACGAGCAGTACTTC
CDR3 protein: CASSIGTGNEQYF

V gene: TRBV6-6
D gene: TRBD2
J gene: TRBJ2-1
clone size: once
CDR3 DNA: TGTGCCAGCAGCCTACTAGCGGGAGTAGGTAATGAGCAGTTCTTC
CDR3 protein: CASSLLAGVGNEQFF

V gene: TRBV2
D gene: NA
J gene: TRBJ1-1
clone size: NA
CDR3 DNA: TGTGCCAGCCGGGGGTCCTGGGGGACTGAAGCTTTCTTT
CDR3 protein: CASRGSWGTEAFF

V gene: TRBV7-8
D gene: TRBD1
J gene: TRBJ2-1
clone size: NA
CDR3 DNA: TGTGCCAGCAGCAGAGGGACAGCACCTTACAATGAGCAGTTCTTC
CDR3 protein: CASSRGTAPYNEQFF

V gene: TRBV5-8
D gene: TRBD1
J gene: TRBJ1-4
clone size: NA
CDR3 DNA: TGTGCCAGCAGCCCCGGGACAGGGTCCACTAATGAAAAACTGTTTTTT
CDR3 protein: CASSPGTGSTNEKLFF